These 5 T cell receptor beta chains came from one sample sequenced in a study of cytomegalovirus exposure and HLA in healthy donors. Vbeta (60) and Jbeta (13) primers were used in the PCR. Repertoires were generated with immunoSEQ multiplex PCR, while TCRdb's copy carries only in-frame clones and drops some. The sample yields roughly 120,000 clones, 80% seen once. The sample consisted of PBMCs. The source of these receptors is a male donor in good health and CMV-seronegative.

Comments on this clone: At one end the junction does not follow the germline gene, possibly because of a read error. The chain is built from TRBV7-2 and TRBJ2-4; TRBD2 might be the D (6 bases). In germline, CDR1 is SGHTA, CDR2 FQGNSA. The length of the CDR3 is 16 residues. CDR3 sequence: CASSPSMGWGGNSQYF. CDR3 nucleotide sequence: TGTGCCAGCAGCCCCTCTATGGGGTGGGGCGGGAACAGTCAGTACTTC.

The chain employs TRBV10-1 and TRBJ1-1, with 7 bases aligning to TRBD1. In germline, CDR1 is WNHNN, CDR2 SYGVQD (reference sequence). V shed 7 bases and J 1 base; nucleotides not matched to a gene: 6. The length of the CDR3 is 14 residues. CDR3 sequence: CASNTGQPNTEAFF. The CDR3 DNA sequence: TGCGCCAGCAATACGGGACAGCCGAACACTGAAGCTTTCTTT.

The rearrangement uses TRBV7-9 and TRBJ2-2; D might be TRBD2 (7 bases). CDR1 is SEHNR, CDR2 FQNEAQ, per germline (reference sequence). The CDR3 is 14 amino acids. V lost 5 bases and J lost 6, with 13 bases in between. CDR3 sequence (DNA): TGTGCCAGCAGCAGCGACGGGGGGCCCGGGGAGCTGTTTTTT. Residues: CASSSDGGPGELFF.

The genes are TRBV10-3 and TRBJ2-1, with 10 bases aligning to TRBD2. CDR3 length equals 14 residues. Germline V gives CDR1 ENHRY, CDR2 SYGVKD. Trimming took 5 bases from V and 8 from J; bases not matched to a gene: 6. CDR3 coding DNA: TGTGCCATCAGTTACCTAGCGGGAGAGCATGAGCAGTTCTTC. This translates into CAISYLAGEHEQFF.

The chain recombines TRBV7-6 with TRBJ2-3, with a tentative D call TRBD2 (6 bases). Germline V gene data show CDR1 as SGHVS and CDR2 as FNYEAQ. V lost 6 bases to trimming and J lost 6 bases, with 10 bases between them. This CDR3 spans 12 amino acids. The CDR3 DNA reads as TGTGCCAGCAGAACCCGGGGGGATACGCAGTATTTT. Translation: CASRTRGDTQYF.